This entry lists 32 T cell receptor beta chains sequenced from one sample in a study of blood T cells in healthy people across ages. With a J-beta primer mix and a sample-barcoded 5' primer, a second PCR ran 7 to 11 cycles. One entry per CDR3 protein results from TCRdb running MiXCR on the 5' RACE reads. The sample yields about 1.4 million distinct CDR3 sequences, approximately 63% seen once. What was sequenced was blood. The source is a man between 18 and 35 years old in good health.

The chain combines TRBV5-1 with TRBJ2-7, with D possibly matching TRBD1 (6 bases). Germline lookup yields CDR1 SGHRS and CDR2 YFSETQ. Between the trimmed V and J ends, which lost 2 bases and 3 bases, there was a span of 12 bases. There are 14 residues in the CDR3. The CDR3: CASSFGGQDYEQYF. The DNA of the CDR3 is TGCGCCAGCAGCTTTGGGGGACAAGACTACGAGCAGTACTTC.

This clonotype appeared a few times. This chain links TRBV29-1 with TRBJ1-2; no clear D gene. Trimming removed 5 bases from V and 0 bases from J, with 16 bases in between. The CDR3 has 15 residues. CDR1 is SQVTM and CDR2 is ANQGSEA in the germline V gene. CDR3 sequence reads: CSVSFRQSPNYGYTF. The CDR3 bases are TGCAGCGTTAGTTTCCGGCAATCCCCTAACTATGGCTACACCTTC.

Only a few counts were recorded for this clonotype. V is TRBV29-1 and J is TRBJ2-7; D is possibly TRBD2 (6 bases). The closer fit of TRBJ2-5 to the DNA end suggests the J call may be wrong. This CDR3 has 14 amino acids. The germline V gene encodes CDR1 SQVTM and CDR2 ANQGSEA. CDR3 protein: CSVRRAKAGETQYF. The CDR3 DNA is TGCAGCGTTAGAAGGGCAAAGGCGGGGGAGACCCAGTACTTC.

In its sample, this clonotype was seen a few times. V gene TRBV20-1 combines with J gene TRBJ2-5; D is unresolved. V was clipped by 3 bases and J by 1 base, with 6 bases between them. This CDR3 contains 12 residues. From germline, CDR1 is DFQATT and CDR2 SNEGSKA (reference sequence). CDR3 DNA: TGCAGTGCTAGTCCCGGCCAAGAGACCCAGTACTTC. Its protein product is CSASPGQETQYF.

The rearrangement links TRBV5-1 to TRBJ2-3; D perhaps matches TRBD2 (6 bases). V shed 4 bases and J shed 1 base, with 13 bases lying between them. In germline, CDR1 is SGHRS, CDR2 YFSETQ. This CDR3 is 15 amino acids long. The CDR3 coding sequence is TGCGCCAGCAGCCCCCGGGGGTTTGGCACAGATACGCAGTATTTT. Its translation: CASSPRGFGTDTQYF.

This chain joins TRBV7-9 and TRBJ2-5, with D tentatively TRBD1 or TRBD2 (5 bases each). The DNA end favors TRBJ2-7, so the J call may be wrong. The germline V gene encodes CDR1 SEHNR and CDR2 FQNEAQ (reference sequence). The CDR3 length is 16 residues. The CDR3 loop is CASSPGASPNAYEQYF. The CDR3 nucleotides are TGTGCCAGCAGCCCCGGGGCAAGCCCCAACGCCTACGAGCAGTACTTC.

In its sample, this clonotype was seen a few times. The DNA for the CDR3 is TGTGCCAGCAGCCAAGATCTAGGAGGGGAGACAGGGCCCTTCTACGAGCAGTACTTC. Protein: CASSQDLGGETGPFYEQYF. This rearrangement joins TRBV4-2 to TRBJ2-7; D is perhaps TRBD1 (7 bases). Germline CDR1 LGHNA, CDR2 YNFKEQ. The CDR3 sequence is 19 residues long. V was shortened by 0 bases and J by 3 bases, with 24 bases between the two germline ends.

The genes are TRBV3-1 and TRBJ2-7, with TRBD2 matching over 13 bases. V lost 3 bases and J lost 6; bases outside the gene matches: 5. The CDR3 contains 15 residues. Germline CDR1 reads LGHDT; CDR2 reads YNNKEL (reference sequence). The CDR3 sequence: CASSHRLAGGTEQYF. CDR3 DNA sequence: TGTGCCAGCAGCCATAGACTAGCGGGAGGTACCGAGCAGTACTTC.

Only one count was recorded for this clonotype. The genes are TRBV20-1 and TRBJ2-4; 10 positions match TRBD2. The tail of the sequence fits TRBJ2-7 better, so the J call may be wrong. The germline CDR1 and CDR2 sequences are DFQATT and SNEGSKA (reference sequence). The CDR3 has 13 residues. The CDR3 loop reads CSAPLAGTYEQYF. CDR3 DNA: TGCAGTGCCCCACTAGCGGGAACCTACGAGCAGTACTTC.

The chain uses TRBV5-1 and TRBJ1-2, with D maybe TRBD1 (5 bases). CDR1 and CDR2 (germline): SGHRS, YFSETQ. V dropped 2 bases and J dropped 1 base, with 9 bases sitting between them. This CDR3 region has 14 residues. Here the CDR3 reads CASSFDRSNYGYTF. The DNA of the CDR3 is TGCGCCAGCAGCTTCGACAGAAGTAACTATGGCTACACCTTC.

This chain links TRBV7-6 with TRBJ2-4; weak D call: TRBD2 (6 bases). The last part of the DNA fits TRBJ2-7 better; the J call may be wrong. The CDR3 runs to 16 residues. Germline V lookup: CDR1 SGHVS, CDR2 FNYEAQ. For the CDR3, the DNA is TGTGCCAGCAGCGGATACGGGGGTCGGCTAGACCACGAGCAGTACTTC. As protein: CASSGYGGRLDHEQYF.

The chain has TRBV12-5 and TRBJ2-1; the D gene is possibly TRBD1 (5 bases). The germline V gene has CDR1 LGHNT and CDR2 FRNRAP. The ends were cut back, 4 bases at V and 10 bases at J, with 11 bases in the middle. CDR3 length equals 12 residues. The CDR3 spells CASGWLKGEQFF. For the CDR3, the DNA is TGTGCTAGTGGTTGGCTCAAGGGGGAGCAGTTCTTC.

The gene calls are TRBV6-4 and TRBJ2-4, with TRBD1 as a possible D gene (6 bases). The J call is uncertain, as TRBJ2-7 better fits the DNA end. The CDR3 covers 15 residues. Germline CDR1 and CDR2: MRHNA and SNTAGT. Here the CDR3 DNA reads TGTGCCAGCACCAGAGTCACAGGGTGCCCCTGCGAGCAGTACTTC. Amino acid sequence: CASTRVTGCPCEQYF.

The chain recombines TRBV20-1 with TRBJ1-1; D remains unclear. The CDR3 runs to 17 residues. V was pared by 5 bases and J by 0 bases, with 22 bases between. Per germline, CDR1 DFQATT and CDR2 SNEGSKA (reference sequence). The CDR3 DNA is TGCAGTGCTCCCCCATTTGGCAGGATCCTCCTGAACACTGAAGCTTTCTTT. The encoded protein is CSAPPFGRILLNTEAFF.

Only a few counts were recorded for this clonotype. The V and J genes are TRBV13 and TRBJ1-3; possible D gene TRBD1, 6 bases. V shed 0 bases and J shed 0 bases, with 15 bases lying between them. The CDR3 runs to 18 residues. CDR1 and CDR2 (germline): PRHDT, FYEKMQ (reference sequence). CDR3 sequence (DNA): TGTGCCAGCAGCTTAGGCATGGGACACTCGAGCTCTGGAAACACCATATATTTT. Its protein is CASSLGMGHSSSGNTIYF. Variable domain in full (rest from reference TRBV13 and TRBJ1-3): AAGVIQSPRHLIKEKRETATLKCYPIPRHDTVYWYQQGPGQDPQFLISFYEKMQSDKGSIPDRFSAQQFSDYHSELNMSSLELGDSALYFCASSLGMGHSSSGNTIYFGEGSWLTVV.

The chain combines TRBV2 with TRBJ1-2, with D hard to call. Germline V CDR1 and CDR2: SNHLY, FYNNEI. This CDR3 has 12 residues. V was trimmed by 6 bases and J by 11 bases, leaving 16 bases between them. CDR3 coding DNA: TGTGCCAGCAGCCAAACAGCGGCCGGTTACACCTTC. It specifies CASSQTAAGYTF.

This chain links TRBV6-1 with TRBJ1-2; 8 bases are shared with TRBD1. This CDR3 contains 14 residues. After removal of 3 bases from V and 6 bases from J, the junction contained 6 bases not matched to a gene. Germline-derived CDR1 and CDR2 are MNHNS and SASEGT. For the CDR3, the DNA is TGTGCCAGCAGTGATCCCGGACAGGGAGATGGCTACACCTTC. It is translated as CASSDPGQGDGYTF.

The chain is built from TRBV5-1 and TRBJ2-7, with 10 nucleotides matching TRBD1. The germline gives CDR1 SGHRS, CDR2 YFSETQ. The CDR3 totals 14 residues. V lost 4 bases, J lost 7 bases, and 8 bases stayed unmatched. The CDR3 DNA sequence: TGCGCCAGCAGCCCACGGGGACAGGGGAGTGAGCAGTACTTC. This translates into CASSPRGQGSEQYF.

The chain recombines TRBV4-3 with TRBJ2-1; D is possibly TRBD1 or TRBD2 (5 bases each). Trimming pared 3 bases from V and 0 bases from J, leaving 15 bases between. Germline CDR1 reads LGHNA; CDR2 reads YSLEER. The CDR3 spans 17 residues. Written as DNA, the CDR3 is TGCGCCAGCAGCCAGGACTGGGACCTGAGCTCCTACAATGAGCAGTTCTTC. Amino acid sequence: CASSQDWDLSSYNEQFF.

The CDR3 sequence is CASSRRALHYEQFF. The CDR3 DNA sequence: TGCGCCAGCAGCCGGCGGGCTCTGCACTATGAGCAGTTCTTC. The chain carries TRBV4-1 and TRBJ2-1, with D perhaps TRBD2 (5 bases). The CDR3 is made up of 14 amino acids. The ends were cut back, 4 bases at V and 8 bases at J, with 15 bases in the middle. Germline CDR1 is MGHRA and CDR2 is YSYEKL.

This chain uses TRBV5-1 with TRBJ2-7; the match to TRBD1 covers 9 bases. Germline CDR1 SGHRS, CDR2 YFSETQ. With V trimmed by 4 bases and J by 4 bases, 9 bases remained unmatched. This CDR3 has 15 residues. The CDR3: CASSPWTGDNYEQYF. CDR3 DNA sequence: TGCGCCAGCAGCCCCTGGACAGGGGATAATTACGAGCAGTACTTC.

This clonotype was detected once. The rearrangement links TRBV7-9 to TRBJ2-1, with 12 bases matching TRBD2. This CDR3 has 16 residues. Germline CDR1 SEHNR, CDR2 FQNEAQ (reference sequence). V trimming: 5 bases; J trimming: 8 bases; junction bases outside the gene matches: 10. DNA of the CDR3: TGTGCCAGCAGCCCTCGATCTAGCGGGAGGGCCGATGAGCAGTTCTTC. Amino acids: CASSPRSSGRADEQFF.

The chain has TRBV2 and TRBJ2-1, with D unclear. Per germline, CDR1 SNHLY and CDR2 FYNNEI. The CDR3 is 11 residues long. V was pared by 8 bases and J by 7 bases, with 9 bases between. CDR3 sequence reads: CASASYNEQFF. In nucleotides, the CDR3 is TGTGCCAGCGCGAGTTATAATGAGCAGTTCTTC.

This chain's CDR3 is CASSPGTNQGTQYF. The CDR3 nucleotides are TGCGCCAGCAGCCCCGGGACGAATCAAGGTACGCAGTATTTT. This chain links TRBV5-1 with TRBJ2-3; D tentatively reads TRBD1 or TRBD2 (5 bases each). The CDR3 extends over 14 amino acids. Germline loops: CDR1 SGHRS, CDR2 YFSETQ. V was trimmed by 4 bases and J by 8 bases, leaving 17 bases between them.

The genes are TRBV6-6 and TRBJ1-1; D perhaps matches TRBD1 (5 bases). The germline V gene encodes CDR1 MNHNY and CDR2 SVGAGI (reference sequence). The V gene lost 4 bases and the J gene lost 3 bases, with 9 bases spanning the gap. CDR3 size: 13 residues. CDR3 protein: CASSSDSYTEAFF. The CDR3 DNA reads TGTGCCAGCAGTTCTGACAGTTACACTGAAGCTTTCTTT.

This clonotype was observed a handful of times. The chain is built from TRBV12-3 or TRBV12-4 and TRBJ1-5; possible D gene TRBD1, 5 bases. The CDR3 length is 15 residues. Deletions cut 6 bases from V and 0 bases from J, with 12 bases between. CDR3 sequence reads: CASRGTGDSNQPQHF. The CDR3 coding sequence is TGTGCCAGCAGGGGGACGGGGGATAGCAATCAGCCCCAGCATTTT.

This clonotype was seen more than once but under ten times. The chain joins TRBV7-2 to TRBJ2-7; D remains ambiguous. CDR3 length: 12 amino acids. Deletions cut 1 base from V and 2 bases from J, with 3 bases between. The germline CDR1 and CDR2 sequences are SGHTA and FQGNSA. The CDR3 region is CASSLDAYEQYF. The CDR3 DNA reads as TGTGCCAGCAGCTTAGACGCCTACGAGCAGTACTTC.

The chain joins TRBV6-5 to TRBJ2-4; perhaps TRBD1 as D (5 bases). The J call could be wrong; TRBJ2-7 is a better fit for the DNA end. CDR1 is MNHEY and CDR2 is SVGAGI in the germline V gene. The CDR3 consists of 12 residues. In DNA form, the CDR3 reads TGTGCCAGCAGCCGGGCAGGGTCCGAGCAGTACTTC. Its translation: CASSRAGSEQYF.

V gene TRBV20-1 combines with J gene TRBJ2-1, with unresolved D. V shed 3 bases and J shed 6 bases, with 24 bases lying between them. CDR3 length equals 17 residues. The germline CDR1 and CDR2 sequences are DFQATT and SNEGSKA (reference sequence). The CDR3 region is CSARPFLTAYLSNEQFF. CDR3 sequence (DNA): TGCAGTGCTAGGCCTTTTTTAACGGCGTACCTGAGCAATGAGCAGTTCTTC.

The CDR3 sequence is CASSSHGESGELFF. The DNA for the CDR3 is TGTGCCAGCAGTTCGCATGGCGAATCCGGGGAGCTGTTTTTT. The chain has TRBV6-2 or TRBV6-3 and TRBJ2-2; D not certain. The CDR3 spans 14 residues. The germline CDR1 and CDR2 sequences are MNHEY and SVGEGT. V lost 4 bases to trimming and J lost 6 bases, with 12 bases between them.

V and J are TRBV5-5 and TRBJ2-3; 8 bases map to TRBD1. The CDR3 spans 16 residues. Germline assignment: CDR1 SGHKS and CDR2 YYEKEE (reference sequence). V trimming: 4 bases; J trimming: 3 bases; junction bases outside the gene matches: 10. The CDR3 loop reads CASSAGTGGRTDTQYF. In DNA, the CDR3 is TGTGCCAGCAGCGCCGGGACAGGCGGTAGAACAGATACGCAGTATTTT.

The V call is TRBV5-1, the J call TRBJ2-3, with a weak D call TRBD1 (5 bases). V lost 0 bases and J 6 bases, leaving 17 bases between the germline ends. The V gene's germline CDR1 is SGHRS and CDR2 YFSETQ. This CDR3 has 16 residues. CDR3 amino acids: CASSLVGAGQLDTQYF. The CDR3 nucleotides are TGCGCCAGCAGCTTGGTAGGGGCAGGTCAGCTTGATACGCAGTATTTT.